This TCR beta chain was observed in a study of T cells after yellow fever vaccination. A single record per CDR3 protein comes from TCRdb applying MiXCR to the 5' RACE reads. The data show hundreds of thousands of distinct CDR3 sequences, around 6.5% seen once. V was trimmed by 5 bases and J by 4 bases, leaving 13 bases between them. Germline values: CDR1 SGHTA, CDR2 FQGNSA. The CDR3 is 14 residues long. The TCR sequence derives from a young man who received the YFV17D yellow fever vaccine. V gene TRBV7-2 combines with J gene TRBJ2-3; no clear D gene. Sequencing used PBMCs, obtained 5 days after the yellow fever booster vaccination. The chain's CDR3 is CASSPQWGSDTQYF. CDR3 DNA: TGTGCCAGCAGCCCCCAGTGGGGATCAGATACGCAGTATTTT.